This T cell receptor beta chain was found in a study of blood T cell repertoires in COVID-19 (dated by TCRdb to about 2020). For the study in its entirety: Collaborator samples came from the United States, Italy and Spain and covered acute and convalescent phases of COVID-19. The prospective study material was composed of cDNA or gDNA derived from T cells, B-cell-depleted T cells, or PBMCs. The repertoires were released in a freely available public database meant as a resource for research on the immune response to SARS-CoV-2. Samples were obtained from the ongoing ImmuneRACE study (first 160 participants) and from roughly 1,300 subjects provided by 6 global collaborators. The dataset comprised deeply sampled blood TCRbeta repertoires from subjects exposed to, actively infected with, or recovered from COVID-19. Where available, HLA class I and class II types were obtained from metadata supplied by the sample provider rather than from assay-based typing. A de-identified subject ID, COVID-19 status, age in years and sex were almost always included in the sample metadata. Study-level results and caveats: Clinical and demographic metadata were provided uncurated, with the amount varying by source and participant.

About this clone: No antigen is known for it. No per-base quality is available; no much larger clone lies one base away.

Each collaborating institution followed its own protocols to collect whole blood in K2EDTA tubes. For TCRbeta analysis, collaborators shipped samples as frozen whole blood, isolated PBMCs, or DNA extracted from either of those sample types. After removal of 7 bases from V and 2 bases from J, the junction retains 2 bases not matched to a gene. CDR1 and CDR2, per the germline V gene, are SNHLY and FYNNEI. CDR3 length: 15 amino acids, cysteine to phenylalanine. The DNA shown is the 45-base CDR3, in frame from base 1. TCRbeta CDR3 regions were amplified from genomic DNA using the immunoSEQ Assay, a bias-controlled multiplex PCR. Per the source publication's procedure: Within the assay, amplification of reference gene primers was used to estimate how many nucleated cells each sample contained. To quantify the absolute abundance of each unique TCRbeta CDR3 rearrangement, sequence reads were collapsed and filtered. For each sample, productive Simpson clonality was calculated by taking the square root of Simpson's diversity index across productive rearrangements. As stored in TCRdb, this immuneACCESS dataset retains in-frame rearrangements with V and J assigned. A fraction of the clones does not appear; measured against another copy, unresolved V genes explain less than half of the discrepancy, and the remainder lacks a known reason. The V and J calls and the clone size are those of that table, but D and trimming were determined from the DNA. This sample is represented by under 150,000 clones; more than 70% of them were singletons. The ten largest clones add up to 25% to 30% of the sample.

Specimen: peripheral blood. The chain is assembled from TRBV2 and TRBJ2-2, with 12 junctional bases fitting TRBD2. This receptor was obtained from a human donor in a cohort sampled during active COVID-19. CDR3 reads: CASTSGGANTGELFF. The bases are TGTGCCAGCACTAGCGGGGGGGCTAACACCGGGGAGCTGTTTTTT.